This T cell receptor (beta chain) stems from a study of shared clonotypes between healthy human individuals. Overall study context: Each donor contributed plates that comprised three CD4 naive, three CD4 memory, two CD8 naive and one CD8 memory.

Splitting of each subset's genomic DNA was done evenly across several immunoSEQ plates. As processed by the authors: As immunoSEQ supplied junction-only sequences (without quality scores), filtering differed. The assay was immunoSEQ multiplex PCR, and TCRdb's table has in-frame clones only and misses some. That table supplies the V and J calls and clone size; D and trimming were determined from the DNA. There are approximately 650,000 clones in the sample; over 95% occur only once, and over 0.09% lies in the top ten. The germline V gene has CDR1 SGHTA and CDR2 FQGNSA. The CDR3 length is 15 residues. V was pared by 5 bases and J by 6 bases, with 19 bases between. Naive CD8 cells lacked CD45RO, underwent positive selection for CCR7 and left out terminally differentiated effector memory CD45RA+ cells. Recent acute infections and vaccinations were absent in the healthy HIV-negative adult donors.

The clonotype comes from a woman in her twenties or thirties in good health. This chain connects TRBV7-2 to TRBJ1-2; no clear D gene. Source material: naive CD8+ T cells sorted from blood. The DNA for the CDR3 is TGTGCCAGCAGCGCCACCTATTCGGGGATCGATGGCTACACCTTC. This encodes CASSATYSGIDGYTF. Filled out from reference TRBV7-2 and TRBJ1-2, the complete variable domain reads GAGVSQSPSNKVTEKGKDVELRCDPISGHTALYWYRQSLGQGLEFLIYFQGNSAPDKSGLPSDRFSAERTGGSVSTLTIQRTQQEDSAVYLCASSATYSGIDGYTFGSGTRLTVV.